Below, 29 T cell receptor beta chains from the same sample are listed, as sequenced in a study of T-cell memory formation after mild COVID-19. TCRdb re-analysed the 5' RACE reads in MiXCR, keeping a single row per CDR3 protein. The data show about 310,000 distinct CDR3 sequences, with less than 20% seen just once and more than 20% held by the top ten. Sequenced input: PBMCs or a T cell subset sorted from them (not recorded which). These receptors came from a man younger than 35 who had mild COVID-19 (a few samples of this study predate the infection). Cell type and time point are not known.

The J gene is TRBJ2-3, the V gene TRBV20-1, with 7 bases that match TRBD1. This CDR3 region has 13 residues. With V trimmed by 3 bases and J by 2 bases, 2 bases remained unmatched. Germline V gives CDR1 DFQATT, CDR2 SNEGSKA (reference sequence). CDR3 sequence (DNA): TGCAGTGCTAGCGGACAGGCCACAGATACGCAGTATTTT. Translated: CSASGQATDTQYF.

The rearrangement joins TRBV12-3 or TRBV12-4 to TRBJ2-5; 9 bases fit TRBD2. V lost 5 bases to trimming and J lost 0 bases; unmatched junction nucleotides: 7. This CDR3 is 16 amino acids long. The CDR3, as DNA: TGTGCCAGCAGTCGGAACAGCGGGGGGAACCAAGAGACCCAGTACTTC. Amino acid sequence: CASSRNSGGNQETQYF.

This sequence joins TRBV9 and TRBJ2-2; TRBD2 matches at 7 bases. Germline V CDR1 and CDR2: SGDLS, YYNGEE. The ends lost 2 bases at V and 7 bases at J; junction bases unmatched: 5. There are 14 residues in the CDR3. The CDR3 is CASSVGTNDGELFF. The CDR3 DNA is TGTGCCAGCAGCGTGGGGACTAACGACGGGGAGCTGTTTTTT.

This clonotype was detected many times. The chain combines TRBV12-5 with TRBJ2-2; D not resolved. Deletions cut 6 bases from V and 3 bases from J, with 5 bases between. This CDR3 contains 12 residues. Germline CDR1 LGHNT, CDR2 FRNRAP. The CDR3 loop reads CASGRDTGELFF. CDR3 in DNA: TGTGCTAGTGGACGCGACACCGGGGAGCTGTTTTTT.

The chain combines TRBV5-1 with TRBJ1-6; 11 nucleotides agree with TRBD1. Germline V gene data show CDR1 as SGHRS and CDR2 as YFSETQ. The J segment lost 6 bases and the V segment lost 4 bases, leaving 6 bases of the junction unmatched. The length of the CDR3 is 16 residues. CDR3 DNA: TGCGCCAGCAGCCGAGGACAGGGGGCAAGTAATTCACCCCTCCACTTT. It yields the protein CASSRGQGASNSPLHF.

This rearrangement joins TRBV12-3 or TRBV12-4 to TRBJ1-2; 9 nucleotides line up with TRBD1. V shed 6 bases, J shed 8 bases, and the junction held 4 bases outside the gene matches. The CDR3 runs 12 residues. The CDR3 here is CASRQGAIGYTF. The CDR3 DNA reads as TGTGCCAGCAGACAGGGGGCGATCGGCTACACCTTC.

In its sample, this clonotype was seen many times. The chain joins TRBV7-9 to TRBJ2-7; D uncertain. Germline loops: CDR1 SEHNR, CDR2 FQNEAQ (reference sequence). The CDR3 spans 17 residues. V lost 2 bases to trimming and J lost 2 bases, with 19 bases between them. CDR3 nucleotide sequence: TGTGCCAGCAGCTTAATTGACGGCAGTGTAGCCCCCTACGAGCAGTACTTC. Its translation is CASSLIDGSVAPYEQYF.

This chain connects TRBV5-1 to TRBJ2-7; no firm D call. V was cut by 6 bases and J by 0 bases, with 4 bases left in between. CDR3 length: 11 amino acids. CDR1 is SGHRS, CDR2 YFSETQ, per germline. The CDR3 bases are TGCGCCAGCATCCTCTCCTACGAGCAGTACGTC. Translating it yields CASILSYEQYV.

The chain employs TRBV6-2 or TRBV6-3 and TRBJ2-5; D gene unclear. The germline V and J ends were trimmed by 2 bases and 1 base, with 14 bases remaining between them. The germline V gene has CDR1 MNHEY and CDR2 SVGEGT. This CDR3 comprises 16 residues. CDR3 amino acids: CASSYPSLSSQETQYF. As DNA, the CDR3 is TGTGCCAGCAGTTACCCCTCGTTAAGCAGCCAAGAGACCCAGTACTTC.

This clonotype was detected a few times. This sequence joins TRBV30 and TRBJ1-2; TRBD1 is a possible D gene (5 bases). The V and J ends lost 1 base and 6 bases respectively, with 15 bases between them. Germline values: CDR1 GTSNPN, CDR2 SVGIG (reference sequence). The CDR3 length is 14 residues. The CDR3 spells CAWSGPSGDDGYTF. The DNA of the CDR3 is TGTGCCTGGAGTGGGCCTAGTGGGGACGATGGCTACACCTTC.

This clonotype has only a few counts. The chain couples TRBV5-1 to TRBJ2-5; 7 bases line up with TRBD1. There are 17 residues in the CDR3. J gave up 2 bases and V 2 bases, and 12 bases lay outside the gene matches. Germline CDR1 and CDR2: SGHRS and YFSETQ. CDR3 loop: CASSLGGRIPFQETQYF. The DNA for the CDR3 is TGCGCCAGCAGCTTAGGGGGCCGGATACCTTTTCAAGAGACCCAGTACTTC.

This clonotype appeared a few times. The V call is TRBV11-2, the J call TRBJ2-5, with a weak D call TRBD2 (5 bases). Trimming removed 5 bases at V and 1 base at J, with 17 bases between. Germline values: CDR1 SGHAT, CDR2 FQNNGV. This CDR3 spans 16 amino acids. The CDR3 sequence: CASSRGEGALQETQYF. As DNA, the CDR3 is TGTGCCAGCAGCCGAGGCGAGGGAGCGCTCCAAGAGACCCAGTACTTC.

This clonotype occurred a few times. The chain carries TRBV7-9 and TRBJ2-1; 7 nucleotides line up with TRBD2. CDR3 size: 12 residues. V was pared by 3 bases and J by 10 bases, with 3 bases of the junction left unmatched. Germline V gene sequence: CDR1 SEHNR, CDR2 FQNEAQ (reference sequence). CDR3 sequence (DNA): TGTGCCAGCAGCTTTAGCGGGTCAGAGCAGTTCTTC. It yields the protein CASSFSGSEQFF.

This chain connects TRBV7-9 to TRBJ1-5; 11 nucleotides align to TRBD1. Germline trimming cut 4 bases from V and 2 bases from J; bases unmatched to any gene: 1. CDR3 length: 15 residues. In germline, CDR1 is SEHNR, CDR2 FQNEAQ (reference sequence). For the CDR3, the DNA is TGTGCCAGCAGCTGGGGACAGGGGGGCAATCAGCCCCAGCATTTT. As protein: CASSWGQGGNQPQHF.

V gene TRBV28 combines with J gene TRBJ2-3, with D unclear. CDR1 is MDHEN and CDR2 is SYDVKM in the germline V gene. This CDR3 has 15 amino acids. V lost 6 bases and J lost 0, with 13 bases in between. The CDR3 DNA follows: TGTGCCAGCAGCCGGACGGCCCCTAGCACAGATACGCAGTATTTT. This gives the protein CASSRTAPSTDTQYF. Full variable domain (remainder filled in from reference TRBV28 and TRBJ2-3): DVKVTQSSRYLVKRTGEKVFLECVQDMDHENMFWYRQDPGLGLRLIYFSYDVKMKEKGDIPEGYSVSREKKERFSLILESASTNQTSMYLCASSRTAPSTDTQYFGPGTRLTVL.

This chain links TRBV12-3 or TRBV12-4 with TRBJ2-1; D is possibly TRBD2 (5 bases). The germline V and J ends were trimmed by 7 bases and 9 bases, with 25 bases remaining between them. This CDR3 comprises 16 residues. The CDR3 coding sequence is TGTGCCAGCAAGACAACGACCAGCTGGGCGGGTAGTGAGCAGTTCTTC. Protein sequence: CASKTTTSWAGSEQFF.

Written as DNA, the CDR3 is TGTGCCATCCGCCCGGAAGGAGCCTATGGCTACACCTTC. Amino acid sequence: CAIRPEGAYGYTF. The chain uses TRBV6-2 or TRBV6-3 and TRBJ1-2; D remains unclear. The germline V gene encodes CDR1 MNHEY and CDR2 SVGEGT. V dropped 10 bases and J dropped 4 bases, with 16 bases sitting between them. There are 13 residues in the CDR3.

The chain has TRBV12-3 or TRBV12-4 and TRBJ1-5; unclear D gene. The V end lost 11 bases, the J end lost 3 bases, and 17 bases lay between the germline ends. The CDR3 consists of 14 residues. The DNA for the CDR3 is TGTGCCGGGTTACCCTGGCATGACAATCAGCCCCAGCATTTT. Translated, it gives CAGLPWHDNQPQHF.

This clonotype has more than one count but fewer than ten. This chain links TRBV11-2 with TRBJ2-7, with 8 bases matching TRBD1. V lost 5 bases to trimming and J lost 5 bases; unmatched junction nucleotides: 5. The CDR3 extends over 13 amino acids. Germline values: CDR1 SGHAT, CDR2 FQNNGV. This chain's CDR3 is CASSPGQGDEQYF. The CDR3 nucleotides are TGTGCCAGCAGCCCTGGACAGGGTGACGAGCAGTACTTC. Full variable domain (missing parts from reference TRBV11-2 and TRBJ2-7): EAGVAQSPRYKIIEKRQSVAFWCNPISGHATLYWYQQILGQGPKLLIQFQNNGVVDDSQLPKDRFSAERLKGVDSTLKIQPAKLEDSAVYLCASSPGQGDEQYFGPGTRLTVT.

The gene calls are TRBV6-5 and TRBJ2-3; D not resolved. CDR3 length: 15 amino acids. Trimming pared 0 bases from V and 1 base from J, leaving 8 bases between. Looked up from germline, CDR1 is MNHEY and CDR2 is SVGAGI. CDR3 loop: CASSYSPPRTDTQYF. DNA for the CDR3: TGTGCCAGCAGTTACTCTCCTCCTCGCACAGATACGCAGTATTTT.

This chain's CDR3 is CSAAAGGNTDTQYF. In nucleotides, the CDR3 is TGCAGTGCTGCCGCCGGGGGGAACACAGATACGCAGTATTTT. V usage is TRBV20-1 and J usage is TRBJ2-3, with TRBD2 matching over 7 bases. The V gene's germline CDR1 is DFQATT and CDR2 SNEGSKA (reference sequence). The ends lost 5 bases at V and 2 bases at J; junction bases unmatched: 7. The CDR3 consists of 14 residues.

This clonotype has more than one count but fewer than ten. The J gene is TRBJ2-2, the V gene TRBV14; 7 positions agree with TRBD1. Germline lookup yields CDR1 SGHDN and CDR2 FVKESK. The CDR3 runs to 15 residues. The J segment lost 4 bases and the V segment lost 1 base, leaving 3 bases of the junction unmatched. Here the CDR3 DNA reads TGTGCCAGCAGCCAAGGGACAGGTGCCACCGGGGAGCTGTTTTTT. Its translation is CASSQGTGATGELFF.

CDR3 in amino acids: CSVAPGKYGYTF. Written as DNA, the CDR3 is TGCAGCGTTGCCCCAGGGAAGTATGGCTACACCTTC. The V gene is TRBV29-1, the J gene TRBJ1-2, with D possibly TRBD1 on 5 matching bases. Germline V CDR1 and CDR2: SQVTM, ANQGSEA. V was clipped by 4 bases and J by 5 bases, with 11 bases between them. The CDR3 has 12 amino acids.

The chain recombines TRBV7-2 with TRBJ1-3, with D unclear. Germline V gives CDR1 SGHTA, CDR2 FQGNSA. Trimming removed 6 bases from V and 0 bases from J, with 12 bases in between. CDR3 length equals 15 residues. CDR3 residues: CASRPDRTSGNTIYF. The CDR3 region has the DNA TGTGCCAGCAGGCCGGACCGCACCTCTGGAAACACCATATATTTT.

A few counts support this clonotype. V is TRBV7-9 and J is TRBJ2-7, with D uncertain. This CDR3 contains 13 residues. Trimming left V 7 bases short and J 4 bases short, with 14 bases between. Germline V gene data show CDR1 as SEHNR and CDR2 as FQNEAQ (reference sequence). The CDR3 coding sequence is TGTGCCAGCAACGGGCTTTCGGTGTACGAGCAGTACTTC. It codes for CASNGLSVYEQYF.

This rearrangement joins TRBV6-5 to TRBJ2-3; D is perhaps TRBD1 or TRBD2 (5 bases each). The V end was cut by 0 bases, the J end by 4 bases, with 8 bases between. From germline, CDR1 is MNHEY and CDR2 SVGAGI. The CDR3 extends over 14 amino acids. DNA of the CDR3: TGTGCCAGCAGTTACTCTTTGGGGGCAGATACGCAGTATTTT. It yields the protein CASSYSLGADTQYF.

In its sample, this clonotype was seen a few times. CDR3 sequence: CASSLARGSSNEKLFF. CDR3 coding DNA: TGTGCCAGCAGCTTAGCCCGGGGCTCATCTAATGAAAAACTGTTTTTT. The chain couples TRBV7-9 to TRBJ1-4, with TRBD1 as a possible D gene (5 bases). Germline V gives CDR1 SEHNR, CDR2 FQNEAQ (reference sequence). Between the trimmed V and J ends, which lost 0 bases and 3 bases, there was a span of 11 bases. This CDR3 has 16 amino acids. The full variable domain, in which reference TRBV7-9 and TRBJ1-4 provide the parts outside the CDR3, is DTGVSQNPRHKITKRGQNVTFRCDPISEHNRLYWYRQTLGQGPEFLTYFQNEAQLEKSRLLSDRFSAERPKGSFSTLEIQRTEQGDSAMYLCASSLARGSSNEKLFFGSGTQLSVL.

At least ten counts were recorded for this clonotype. The rearrangement links TRBV21-1 to TRBJ2-7; the table's D call TRBD1 went unverified against the DNA. TRBV21-1 is a listed pseudogene. This CDR3 contains 16 residues. Here the CDR3 reads CASSKVAGTGVFEQYV. CDR3 DNA: TGTGCCAGCAGCAAAGTAGCTGGGACAGGGGTATTCGAGCAGTACGTC.

This clonotype was detected only a few times. This chain connects TRBV27 to TRBJ2-5; D possibly corresponds to TRBD1 (6 bases). Trimming removed 6 bases at V and 5 bases at J, with 13 bases between. The germline CDR1 and CDR2 sequences are MNHEY and SMNVEV (reference sequence). This CDR3 has 13 residues. As DNA, the CDR3 is TGTGCCAGCAGCAGACAGGAGACGGAGACCCAGTACTTC. Its protein product is CASSRQETETQYF.